The rows below give T cell receptor beta chains drawn from one sample of a study of CD8 T cells in Susac syndrome. TCRdb re-called the immunoSEQ multiplex PCR reads with MiXCR, one entry per CDR3 protein. The profile shows about 160,000 distinct CDR3 sequences, 90% to 95% of them singletons. Specimen: CD4+ T cells from PBMCs. The receptors were sampled from a human donor in good health. Each CDR3 is given with its conserved first and last residue. A D gene is named only where the DNA matches it firmly.

V	D	J	CDR3	DNA
TRBV7-6	-	TRBJ1-3	CASSLGISGNTIYF	TGTGCCAGCAGCTTGGGAATCTCTGGAAACACCATATATTTT
TRBV24-1	-	TRBJ2-1	CATSDLYAGTSINEQFF	TGTGCCACCAGTGATTTGTACGCCGGGACATCGATCAATGAGCAGTTCTTC
TRBV4-3	-	TRBJ2-7	CASSRRDGYEQYF	TGCGCCAGCAGCCGCCGGGACGGGTACGAGCAGTACTTC
TRBV2	-	TRBJ2-3	CASRADWSTDTQYF	TGTGCCAGCAGAGCGGACTGGAGCACAGATACGCAGTATTTT
TRBV6-6	-	TRBJ1-1	CASSQTGNTEAFF	TGTGCCAGCAGCCAAACAGGGAACACTGAAGCTTTCTTT
TRBV6-6	-	TRBJ1-1	CASARTNTEAFF	TGTGCCAGCGCCAGGACGAACACTGAAGCTTTCTTT
TRBV7-2	-	TRBJ1-1	CASSLSPEGRGAFF	TGTGCCAGCAGCCTCAGCCCCGAGGGACGGGGAGCTTTCTTT
TRBV4-3	-	TRBJ2-5	CASSQRGGTETQYF	TGCGCCAGCAGCCAACGAGGGGGTACCGAGACCCAGTACTTC
TRBV28	TRBD1	TRBJ2-6	CASSQDRGTGANVLTF	TGTGCCAGCAGTCAAGACAGGGGAACTGGGGCCAACGTCCTGACTTTC
TRBV30	-	TRBJ2-1	CAWSVGQYNEQFF	TGTGCCTGGAGTGTAGGACAGTACAATGAGCAGTTCTTC
TRBV5-4	-	TRBJ1-2	CASSLSPEYGYTF	TGTGCCAGCAGCTTGTCCCCAGAATATGGCTACACCTTC
TRBV5-1	TRBD1	TRBJ1-4	CASSSGQGPNEKLFF	TGCGCCAGCAGCTCCGGACAGGGCCCTAATGAAAAACTGTTTTTT
TRBV6-2/TRBV6-3	TRBD1	TRBJ1-2	CASSYGRGSANYGYTF	TGTGCCAGCAGTTACGGCAGGGGGTCGGCTAACTATGGCTACACCTTC
TRBV6-5	TRBD2	TRBJ2-2	CASRPGRDTGELFF	TGTGCCAGCAGACCAGGGAGGGACACCGGGGAGCTGTTTTTT
TRBV6-1	TRBD1	TRBJ1-6	CASSDWGQGNSPLHF	TGTGCCAGCAGTGATTGGGGACAGGGGAATTCACCCCTCCACTTT